This entry lists 20 T cell receptor beta chains sequenced from one sample in a study of cytomegalovirus exposure and HLA in healthy donors. Repertoires were generated with immunoSEQ multiplex PCR, while TCRdb's copy carries only in-frame clones and drops some. The sample comprises 130,000 or so clones, nearly 90% of which are singletons, and 3% to 3.5% rests with the top ten. Sequenced input: PBMCs. Source of these receptors: a man aged 30-40 years in good health and CMV-seronegative.

Of note for this clone: Other DNA sequences within the sample encode an identical CDR3. The chain carries TRBV6-5 and TRBJ1-1; tentative D call: TRBD1 (5 bases). This CDR3 is 13 amino acids long. The germline CDR1 and CDR2 sequences are MNHEY and SVGAGI. The germline V and J ends were trimmed by 5 bases and 0 bases, with 7 bases remaining between them. The CDR3 bases are TGTGCCAGCAGTCCACAGGTGAACACTGAAGCTTTCTTT. This sequence encodes CASSPQVNTEAFF.

This chain uses TRBV4-3 with TRBJ1-2, with 10 bases that match TRBD1. Losses at the gene ends were 5 bases for V and 5 bases for J; bases not matched to a gene: 8. Germline-derived CDR1 and CDR2 are LGHNA and YSLEER. CDR3 length equals 15 residues. The CDR3 loop reads CASSGRQGAGYGYTF. The CDR3 DNA follows: TGCGCCAGCAGCGGCCGACAGGGGGCCGGGTATGGCTACACCTTC.

V usage is TRBV11-2 and J usage is TRBJ1-1; a weak D match, TRBD1 (5 bases). Germline values: CDR1 SGHAT, CDR2 FQNNGV. V was cut by 6 bases and J by 8 bases, with 22 bases left in between. The CDR3 has 15 amino acids. In DNA form, the CDR3 reads TGTGCCAGCAGATTAAGGGGAATCAAAGCCGGGGAAGCTTTCTTT. Encoded protein: CASRLRGIKAGEAFF.

This clone was counted a single time. The V gene is TRBV7-2, the J gene TRBJ2-7; D unclear. V was cut by 1 base and J by 1 base, with 8 bases left in between. CDR3 length equals 14 residues. Germline CDR1 SGHTA, CDR2 FQGNSA. In DNA form, the CDR3 reads TGTGCCAGCAGCTTAGGTCAGGCTTCCTACGAGCAGTACTTC. It encodes CASSLGQASYEQYF.

In DNA form, the CDR3 reads TGTGCCAGCAGTCGCTTGGGGACAGGGGGCGCTGACTATGGCTACACCTTC. Translating it yields CASSRLGTGGADYGYTF. The rearrangement uses TRBV27 and TRBJ1-2; TRBD1 matches at 12 bases. Germline CDR1 and CDR2: MNHEY and SMNVEV (reference sequence). The CDR3 loop spans 17 amino acids. Trimming took 5 bases from V and 3 from J; bases not matched to a gene: 10.

The rearrangement links TRBV27 to TRBJ2-7; D might be TRBD1 (5 bases). Germline CDR1 MNHEY, CDR2 SMNVEV (reference sequence). The V and J ends lost 5 bases and 3 bases respectively, with 14 bases between them. This CDR3 has 14 residues. Here the CDR3 DNA reads TGTGCCAGCAGTCAAAGACAGAGAATCTACGAGCAGTACTTC. It translates to CASSQRQRIYEQYF.

In this sample, this clone turned up once. V gene TRBV28 combines with J gene TRBJ1-1; D is unclear. V was pared by 6 bases and J by 2 bases, with 4 bases between. In germline, CDR1 is MDHEN, CDR2 SYDVKM. This CDR3 spans 11 amino acids. CDR3 in DNA: TGTGCCAGCAGGAGTAACACTGAAGCTTTCTTT. Amino acids: CASRSNTEAFF.

The chain carries TRBV6-5 and TRBJ1-2; 10 bases match TRBD1. The CDR3 spans 13 residues. After removal of 7 bases from V and 6 bases from J, the junction contained 5 bases not matched to a gene. Per germline, CDR1 MNHEY and CDR2 SVGAGI. The CDR3 DNA is TGTGCCAGCACTCCGGGACAGGGGAATGGCTACACCTTC. Residues: CASTPGQGNGYTF.

The chain has TRBV28 and TRBJ2-3; weak D call: TRBD1 (5 bases). Trimming stripped 5 bases from V and 1 base from J, with 13 bases between. The CDR3 sequence is 15 residues long. Germline V gene data show CDR1 as MDHEN and CDR2 as SYDVKM. The CDR3 loop reads CASSHTATGTDTQYF. CDR3 in DNA: TGTGCCAGCAGTCACACAGCGACAGGCACAGATACGCAGTATTTT.

The gene calls are TRBV5-6 and TRBJ2-3; 14 bases line up with TRBD2. CDR3 length equals 15 residues. Per the germline V gene, CDR1 is SGHDT and CDR2 is YYEEEE. Trimming took 3 bases from V and 10 from J; bases not matched to a gene: 7. The CDR3 loop reads CASSSGLAGVASQYF. In DNA, the CDR3 is TGTGCCAGCAGCTCGGGACTAGCGGGGGTGGCCTCGCAGTATTTT.

The chain carries TRBV2 and TRBJ1-2; 11 positions match TRBD1. The CDR3 loop spans 14 amino acids. Unmatched junction bases numbered 8, after V lost 7 bases and J lost 7 bases. Germline V CDR1 and CDR2: SNHLY, FYNNEI. The CDR3 region is CASTMDRGRGGYTF. The CDR3 coding sequence is TGTGCCAGCACCATGGACAGGGGGCGCGGTGGCTACACCTTC.

The rearrangement links TRBV19 to TRBJ1-1; D unresolved. The germline V gene has CDR1 LNHDA and CDR2 SQIVND (reference sequence). The CDR3 runs 13 residues. V dropped 7 bases and J dropped 0 bases, with 9 bases sitting between them. CDR3 in amino acids: CASTLLMNTEAFF. The CDR3, as DNA: TGTGCCAGTACCCTCCTAATGAACACTGAAGCTTTCTTT. Combining the CDR3 with reference TRBV19 and TRBJ1-1 gives the whole variable domain DGGITQSPKYLFRKEGQNVTLSCEQNLNHDAMYWYRQDPGQGLRLIYYSQIVNDFQKGDIAEGYSVSREKKESFPLTVTSAQKNPTAFYLCASTLLMNTEAFFGQGTRLTVV.

This clone was counted only a few times. The V call is TRBV4-1, the J call TRBJ2-2; D call uncertain. The CDR3 is 13 amino acids. CDR1 and CDR2 from the germline V gene are MGHRA and YSYEKL. The V end was cut by 1 base, the J end by 5 bases, with 5 bases between. The CDR3 region is CASSQVLTGELFF. DNA of the CDR3: TGCGCCAGCAGCCAAGTTTTAACCGGGGAGCTGTTTTTT.

The chain recombines TRBV7-9 with TRBJ1-1, with TRBD1 as a possible D gene (5 bases). The V end was cut by 5 bases, the J end by 3 bases, with 10 bases between. Germline V lookup: CDR1 SEHNR, CDR2 FQNEAQ (reference sequence). The CDR3 loop spans 13 amino acids. CDR3 nucleotide sequence: TGTGCCAGCAGCACACAGGTGGACACTGAAGCTTTCTTT. Protein sequence: CASSTQVDTEAFF.

The chain combines TRBV4-2 with TRBJ1-5; TRBD1 is a possible D gene (5 bases). The V gene's germline CDR1 is LGHNA and CDR2 YNFKEQ. CDR3 length equals 15 residues. Trimming took 0 bases from V and 7 from J, leaving 13 bases between them. Here the CDR3 reads CASSQDGGSGQPQHF. CDR3 bases: TGTGCCAGCAGCCAAGATGGGGGGTCGGGCCAGCCCCAGCATTTT.

The J gene is TRBJ2-2, the V gene TRBV5-6; D is perhaps TRBD1 (5 bases). Germline loops: CDR1 SGHDT, CDR2 YYEEEE. This CDR3 contains 17 residues. V lost 1 base to trimming and J lost 0 bases, with 13 bases between them. CDR3 DNA: TGTGCCAGCAGCTTGTTAAGGGGCAGGGCGAACACCGGGGAGCTGTTTTTT. Translated, it gives CASSLLRGRANTGELFF.

The J gene is TRBJ1-2, the V gene TRBV19; D perhaps matches TRBD1 (6 bases). Per germline, CDR1 LNHDA and CDR2 SQIVND (reference sequence). This CDR3 is 13 amino acids long. V was cut by 7 bases and J by 4 bases, with 13 bases left in between. CDR3 protein: CASNSGVSYGYTF. CDR3 bases: TGTGCCAGTAATTCAGGGGTTAGCTATGGCTACACCTTC. Complete variable domain (other parts from reference TRBV19 and TRBJ1-2): DGGITQSPKYLFRKEGQNVTLSCEQNLNHDAMYWYRQDPGQGLRLIYYSQIVNDFQKGDIAEGYSVSREKKESFPLTVTSAQKNPTAFYLCASNSGVSYGYTFGSGTRLTVV.

This chain joins TRBV7-9 and TRBJ2-3; D is ambiguous. Trimming stripped 5 bases from V and 4 bases from J, with 13 bases between. The CDR3 has 14 amino acids. Germline V gene sequence: CDR1 SEHNR, CDR2 FQNEAQ (reference sequence). CDR3 loop: CASSPRGGPDTQYF. The DNA of the CDR3 is TGTGCCAGCAGCCCCCGAGGTGGCCCAGATACGCAGTATTTT.

V gene TRBV5-1 combines with J gene TRBJ1-2; tentatively, D is TRBD1 (6 bases). CDR3 size: 13 residues. CDR1 is SGHRS, CDR2 YFSETQ, per germline. The V gene lost 2 bases and the J gene lost 6 bases, with 11 bases spanning the gap. The CDR3 DNA reads TGCGCCAGCAGCTTACCAGGGGTCGATGGCTACACCTTC. Its protein is CASSLPGVDGYTF.

V and J are TRBV7-9 and TRBJ2-7, with TRBD2 matching over 8 bases. The germline CDR1 and CDR2 sequences are SEHNR and FQNEAQ (reference sequence). V shed 5 bases and J 2 bases; nucleotides not matched to a gene: 2. The CDR3 contains 13 residues. CDR3 bases: TGTGCCAGCAGCCCGACTAGCGCCTACGAGCAGTACTTC. Its protein is CASSPTSAYEQYF. The full variable domain, in which reference TRBV7-9 and TRBJ2-7 provide the parts outside the CDR3, is DTGVSQNPRHKITKRGQNVTFRCDPISEHNRLYWYRQTLGQGPEFLTYFQNEAQLEKSRLLSDRFSAERPKGSFSTLEIQRTEQGDSAMYLCASSPTSAYEQYFGPGTRLTVT.